Detailed here is one TCR beta chain. Its antigen is not yet known. Per-base quality was not reported, and no clone a single base away is much larger than it. The CDR3 has 13 amino acids, counting the end cysteine and phenylalanine. The sequence is cut down to CDR3 DNA, 39 bases in frame from base 1. Donors were healthy HIV-negative adults with no recently reported acute infections or vaccinations. Every donor was a Caucasian adult living in Nashville, Tennessee, USA. Magnetic negative selection was used to enrich CD4+ T cells, after which naive cells were positively selected on CD45RA and the negative fraction became the memory subset. Blood was obtained by leukapheresis, after which PBMCs were separated by Ficoll-Histopaque density gradient centrifugation and cryopreserved in liquid nitrogen vapor phase. Analytical flow cytometry was used to check the purity and quantity of every magnetically sorted T cell population. Each sorted fraction had its genomic DNA isolated and then quantified by UV absorbance on a Nanodrop 2000c.

Using the deep immunoSEQ assay, multiplex PCR amplified TCR CDR3 regions from genomic DNA. Extracted genomic DNA from each cell subset was spread evenly across all wells of several immunoSEQ 96-well plates, with each plate serving as a replicate. Each replicate PCR for sorted subsets received about 0.2 ug genomic DNA, equal to about 30,000 T cell genomes. The purified libraries were quantified using a Qubit 3.0 fluorometer, sized with a Bioanalyzer 2100, and then quantified again using the KAPA Library Quantification kit. Each immunoSEQ 96-well plate was sequenced on its own single-read 150-cycle Illumina NextSeq 550 flow cell. Per the source publication's procedure: Because the immunoSEQ output included only junctional sequences and no quality scores, the filtering could not be the same as the filtering used for full-length reads. To assign V/J genes and CDR3, sequences were annotated against IMGT germline references using PyIR, a Python wrapper for IgBLAST v1.9. Reads were filtered out if the reads had weak V/J assignments (E-value above 1e-6), no CDR3, stop codons, out-of-frame junctions, or ambiguous translated residues. V3J clonotypes were defined as sequences sharing the same inferred V gene, J gene, and CDR3 amino acid sequence. To compute the percentage overlap between repertoires, the number of shared unique clonotypes was divided by the size of the smaller repertoire. Repertoire richness was assessed with RTK rarefaction, the Chao1 estimator, and Recon v2.1 estimates of unobserved clonotypes. Generation probabilities for all TCRbeta clonotypes obtained by the gDNA method from a handful of donors were computed using OLGA. Drawn from immuneACCESS, this table holds only the in-frame rearrangements with V and J called that TCRdb kept. Clones are partly lost; checked studies trace under half to an unresolved V gene and leave the rest unexplained. That table furnishes V, J and clone size, whereas the DNA furnished D and trimming. The sample yields some 2.3 million clones; 90% to 95% were counted once. Roughly 0.36% of the sample is held by the ten biggest clonotypes.

The sample originates from a study of shared clonotypes between healthy human individuals (TCRdb year 2020). Some background on the complete study: A couple of women and a few men aged 18 to 49 years were included in the cohort. For each donor, CD4 naive and CD4 memory were each given three plates, CD8 naive was given two plates, and CD8 memory was given one plate. Blood TCR repertoires of 5 or 6 healthy adults were deeply sequenced to estimate repertoire size and the extent of clonotype sharing between individuals. To increase sequencing depth and limit assay-specific biases, different laboratories used diverse techniques to prepare libraries and sequence TCR repertoires. Between about 0.85 and 9.5 billion PBMCs per donor were obtained by leukapheresis. Here is what the overall study found, with its caveats: Sampling was limited to blood, and TCR repertoires in tissue likely differ from TCR repertoires in blood. Larger estimated clonotype richness was generally found for naive subsets than for memory subsets. Clonotypes shared by all four sorted-subset donors showed higher generation probabilities than non-shared clonotypes. Incomplete sequencing was indicated by rarefaction of sorted-subset datasets, despite the large sequencing depth. Across four donors, approximately 5% of naive CD4, approximately 3.6% of naive CD8, about 2% of memory CD4, and 0.3% to 0.45% of memory CD8 clonotypes were shared. Pairwise subsampling indicated that sequencing depth was expected to affect the degree of clonotype sharing among donors. The genetic and exposure-history diversity represented was limited by the small number of donors.

The chain uses TRBV21-1 and TRBJ2-7; the table assigns TRBD1, which was not confirmed against the DNA. TRBV21-1 is a listed pseudogene. The clonotype comes from a man younger than 30 in good health. Some clones in this sample may be carry-over from other donors' samples. Sequencing was done on a sample of naive CD4+ T cells from PBMCs. The cell subset or site label here, explained by the study, means: CD45RA+ positively selected. The nucleotide sequence is given as TGTGCCAGCCCTCTCGAGTGTGGGCGCGAGCAGTACTTC. Its protein is CASPLECGREQYF.